A selection of T cell receptor beta chains follows, all from one sample in a study of identical twins. One entry per CDR3 protein, called by TCRdb with MiXCR from the 5' RACE reads. Of some 760,000 distinct CDR3 sequences in the sample, roughly 18% were seen once. These same data were also listed under a study on T cells expressing NK-cell markers.

Material for sequencing was PBMCs. All receptors derive from a woman aged 18-29 years in good health. Each CDR3 is given with its conserved first and last residue. Fields, in order: J gene, V gene, D gene, CDR3 length, clone size, CDR3 DNA, CDR3 protein. The D gene is left open where the match is weak. Part of the rows lack a size; the others show once, few, many or a class for expanded clones.

>TRBJ2-5|TRBV4-1|-|14|few
TGCGCCAGCAGCTCCGCTATGCGGGGAGAGACCCAGTACTTC
CASSSAMRGETQYF
>TRBJ1-1|TRBV20-1|TRBD1|13|few
TGCAGTGGGTCGACAGGGGCGCGCACTGAAGCTTTCTTT
CSGSTGARTEAFF
>TRBJ2-1|TRBV6-5|-|13|many
TGTGCCAGCAGTTTCGGACGGCTGAATGAGCAGTTCTTC
CASSFGRLNEQFF
>TRBJ2-3|TRBV20-1|-|14|-
TGCAGTGCTCATTCTCAGGGGAGGACAGATACGCAGTATTTT
CSAHSQGRTDTQYF
>TRBJ2-7|TRBV20-1|-|12|-
TGCAGTGCTCCAGGGAGTACCTACGAGCAGTACTTC
CSAPGSTYEQYF
>TRBJ1-3|TRBV6-5|-|18|many
TGTGCCAGCAGTTACTCGATTATCGGAACGCACCCTGGAAACACCATATATTTT
CASSYSIIGTHPGNTIYF
>TRBJ1-1|TRBV10-3|-|15|few
TGTGCCATCAGTGGAGGACTAATCGGGTATACTGAAGCTTTCTTT
CAISGGLIGYTEAFF
>TRBJ2-5|TRBV20-1|-|15|few
TGCAGTGCTACGACTCTTATCTGGGTGAGCGGGACCCAGTACTTC
CSATTLIWVSGTQYF
>TRBJ2-7|TRBV7-8|-|14|many
TGTGCCAGCAGCCCCTCGACAGCCCCCTACGAGCAGTACTTC
CASSPSTAPYEQYF
>TRBJ2-1|TRBV12-3/TRBV12-4|-|13|few
TGTGCCAGCAGTTGGGACCTCTACAATGAGCAGTTCTTC
CASSWDLYNEQFF
>TRBJ2-7|TRBV7-8|-|12|-
TGTGCCAGCAGCGTGCCGCCTGGGGAGCAGTACTTC
CASSVPPGEQYF
>TRBJ2-3|TRBV7-6|-|13|few
TGTGCCAGCAGCTCCCGACTTGCCTATACGCAGTATTTT
CASSSRLAYTQYF
>TRBJ2-3|TRBV20-1|-|15|-
TGCAGTGCTAGATATCCCCGGCCGAGAGGGGATACGCAGTATTTT
CSARYPRPRGDTQYF
>TRBJ2-3|TRBV7-9|-|12|-
TGTGCCAGCAGCTTAGATGGCCTAAAGTGGTATTTT
CASSLDGLKWYF
>TRBJ2-1|TRBV15|TRBD1|14|few
TGTGCCACCGGACAGGGGAAAGGATGGAATGAGCAGTTCTTC
CATGQGKGWNEQFF
>TRBJ1-1|TRBV6-2/TRBV6-3|-|13|-
TGTGCCAGCGGACTTGCGGGTTGGACTGAAGCTTTCTTT
CASGLAGWTEAFF
>TRBJ1-5|TRBV27|-|13|-
TGTGCCAGCACCCGTGCCCCTGGGCAGCCCCAGCATTTT
CASTRAPGQPQHF
>TRBJ2-1|TRBV19|TRBD1|14|-
TGTGCCACCAGCCCGGGACAGGGCAACAATGAGCAGTTCTTC
CATSPGQGNNEQFF
>TRBJ2-5|TRBV5-1|-|15|-
TGCGCCAGCAGCCCCCTGGGCAGGTACCAAGAGACCCAGTACTTC
CASSPLGRYQETQYF
>TRBJ2-2|TRBV20-1|-|15|-
TGCAGTGCTAGCAAACTACTATGGAACACCGGGGAGCTGTTTTTT
CSASKLLWNTGELFF
>TRBJ2-3|TRBV7-8|TRBD2|15|few
TGTGCCAGCAGCTTACTAGCGGGAGTTATAGATACGCAGTATTTT
CASSLLAGVIDTQYF
>TRBJ2-3|TRBV5-1|-|13|few
TGCGCCAGCAGCTTGAGGATTGGTGAAACGCAGTATTTT
CASSLRIGETQYF
>TRBJ2-7|TRBV20-1|-|12|-
TGCAGTGCTAGAGATCTTAGTCACGAGCAGTACTTC
CSARDLSHEQYF
>TRBJ1-1|TRBV7-9|-|14|few
TGTGCCAGCAGCTTAGCGCTGGGTGCCACTGAAGCTTTCTTT
CASSLALGATEAFF
>TRBJ2-3|TRBV10-3|-|18|-
TGTGCCATCAGTGGGCTCTCTCGGAACCCCTCTAGCACAGATACGCAGTATTTT
CAISGLSRNPSSTDTQYF
>TRBJ2-3|TRBV4-2|-|16|few
TGTGCCAGCAGCCCCCGTCCGGCGGGTAGCACAGATACGCAGTATTTT
CASSPRPAGSTDTQYF